One sample yielded the 17 T cell receptor beta chains listed below, sequenced in a study of T cell responses to AZD1222 COVID-19 vaccine (dated by TCRdb to the early 2020s). The label giving this sample's time point can be read as: baseline before first vaccination. Library preparation used the immunoSEQ multiplex PCR assay. This immuneACCESS table, as held by TCRdb, lists in-frame sequences with V and J called but not all clones. Of the missing ones, under half trace to an unresolved V gene in checked studies; the others have no known cause. The sample table records around 60,000 clones; 70% to 90% of these occur just once. Jointly, the top ten make up 4.5% to 5.5% of the sample. The sequencing here drew on peripheral blood, taken on day 0 of AZD1222 vaccination. The receptors originated from an adult in good health.

The CDR3 here is CASSLGQGIGNTIYF. CDR3 bases: TGTGCCAGCAGCTTAGGGCAGGGGATTGGAAACACCATATATTTT. The chain recombines TRBV7-2 with TRBJ1-3; TRBD1 is a possible D gene (6 bases). The CDR3 has 15 residues. V lost 1 base and J 3 bases, leaving 10 bases between the germline ends. CDR1 and CDR2 from the germline V gene are SGHTA and FQGNSA.

The chain is built from TRBV19 and TRBJ1-4, with D maybe TRBD1 (5 bases). Germline CDR1 reads LNHDA; CDR2 reads SQIVND (reference sequence). V lost 6 bases to trimming and J lost 4 bases, with 15 bases between them. The CDR3 totals 15 residues. The CDR3 region is CASSLLRDLNEKLFF. The DNA of the CDR3 is TGTGCCAGTAGCCTCCTCCGGGACCTTAATGAAAAACTGTTTTTT.

Points on this clone: Other nucleotide sequences from this sample produce the same CDR3. V usage is TRBV5-4 and J usage is TRBJ1-4; D gene unclear. This CDR3 region has 15 residues. V was cut by 0 bases and J by 2 bases, with 8 bases left in between. The germline V gene has CDR1 SGHNT and CDR2 YYREEE (reference sequence). In DNA, the CDR3 is TGTGCCAGCAGCTTGGGCGGGTCTACTAATGAAAAACTGTTTTTT. As protein: CASSLGGSTNEKLFF.

The CDR3 loop is CASSPGTPSYNEQFF. Here the CDR3 DNA reads TGCGCCAGCAGCCCCGGGACACCTTCCTACAATGAGCAGTTCTTC. The chain carries TRBV5-1 and TRBJ2-1, with D maybe TRBD1 (6 bases). The germline V gene has CDR1 SGHRS and CDR2 YFSETQ. V was cut by 4 bases and J by 1 base, with 12 bases left in between. The CDR3 extends over 15 amino acids.

The chain has TRBV6-5 and TRBJ1-4, with 7 bases fitting TRBD1. CDR1 is MNHEY, CDR2 SVGAGI, per germline. This CDR3 comprises 14 residues. J was trimmed by 4 bases and V by 6 bases; bases with no gene match: 5. CDR3 region: CASRQGVINEKLFF. CDR3 in DNA: TGTGCCAGCAGGCAGGGGGTTATTAATGAAAAACTGTTTTTT.

This chain joins TRBV18 and TRBJ1-2; a weak D match, TRBD1 (5 bases). V lost 8 bases, J lost 6 bases, and 13 bases lay in between. CDR1 is KGHSH, CDR2 LQKENI, per germline. The CDR3 sequence is 12 residues long. CDR3 DNA sequence: TGTGCCAGCGAGGGACTTAGCAATGGCTACACCTTC. Translated: CASEGLSNGYTF.

The V call is TRBV2, the J call TRBJ2-1, with 9 bases aligning to TRBD1. Looked up from germline, CDR1 is SNHLY and CDR2 is FYNNEI. The CDR3 runs to 12 residues. V lost 4 bases to trimming and J lost 16 bases; unmatched junction nucleotides: 8. CDR3 sequence reads: CASSGTGEFLFF. The CDR3 region has the DNA TGTGCCAGCAGTGGGACAGGGGAATTTTTATTCTTC.

The rearrangement links TRBV3-1 (or the pseudogene TRBV3-2) to TRBJ1-3; 8 bases line up with TRBD1. The CDR3 extends over 16 amino acids. Per germline, CDR1 LGHDT and CDR2 YNNKEL (reference sequence). V lost 3 bases and J lost 1; bases outside the gene matches: 5. The CDR3: CASSHRQGLSGNTIYF. The CDR3 nucleotides read TGTGCCAGCAGCCATCGACAGGGGTTATCTGGAAACACCATATATTTT.

This sequence joins TRBV6-5 and TRBJ1-6, with a possible D match to TRBD1 (5 bases). CDR1 and CDR2 from the germline V gene are MNHEY and SVGAGI. The CDR3 is 14 residues long. The V end was cut by 8 bases, the J end by 5 bases, with 13 bases between. In DNA, the CDR3 is TGTGCCAGCGGGGGGGATCTGGATAATTCACCCCTCCACTTT. Its protein is CASGGDLDNSPLHF.

The CDR3 DNA is TGTGCCAGCAGCAAACAGGTTAACGAGCAGTACTTC. This sequence encodes CASSKQVNEQYF. This sequence joins TRBV11-2 and TRBJ2-7; D is perhaps TRBD1 (5 bases). The germline CDR1 and CDR2 sequences are SGHAT and FQNNGV. Trimming stripped 5 bases from V and 5 bases from J, with 10 bases between. The CDR3 spans 12 residues.

The chain is built from TRBV6-5 and TRBJ1-1; D possibly corresponds to TRBD1 (5 bases). Trimming took 6 bases from V and 0 from J, leaving 14 bases between them. Germline V lookup: CDR1 MNHEY, CDR2 SVGAGI. This CDR3 has 15 residues. The CDR3 region is CASRKARVMNTEAFF. CDR3 coding DNA: TGTGCCAGCAGAAAAGCCAGGGTTATGAACACTGAAGCTTTCTTT.

This clone was seen a handful of times. In the same sample, other DNA sequences code for this CDR3. The V call is TRBV5-5, the J call TRBJ2-5, with D maybe TRBD1 (6 bases). There are 12 residues in the CDR3. V gave up 2 bases and J gave up 5 bases, with 7 bases separating them. Germline V gene data show CDR1 as SGHKS and CDR2 as YYEKEE (reference sequence). CDR3 in DNA: TGTGCCAGCAGCTTCCAGGGGGAGACCCAGTACTTC. The encoded protein is CASSFQGETQYF.

The chain carries TRBV6-2 or TRBV6-3 and TRBJ1-5; D is uncertain. From germline, CDR1 is MNHEY and CDR2 SVGEGT. V gave up 2 bases and J gave up 6 bases, with 8 bases separating them. The CDR3 contains 13 residues. The CDR3 DNA follows: TGTGCCAGCAGTTACGTTCGTGGTCAGCCCCAGCATTTT. This sequence encodes CASSYVRGQPQHF.

This chain joins TRBV3-1 (or the pseudogene TRBV3-2) and TRBJ2-6; TRBD1 aligns across 12 bases. Trimming at V came to 0 bases and at J to 2 bases, leaving 11 bases not matched to a gene. The CDR3 sequence is 21 residues long. Germline-derived CDR1 and CDR2 are LGHDT and YNNKEL (reference sequence). The CDR3 here is CASSQDRGQGAIPAGANVLTF. The CDR3 coding sequence is TGTGCCAGCAGCCAAGATCGGGGACAGGGGGCTATCCCCGCTGGGGCCAACGTCCTGACTTTC.

The rearrangement links TRBV5-6 to TRBJ1-1; maybe TRBD1 (6 bases). Germline V gene sequence: CDR1 SGHDT, CDR2 YYEEEE. The V end was cut by 4 bases, the J end by 11 bases, with 18 bases between. This CDR3 has 13 amino acids. CDR3 sequence (DNA): TGTGCCAGCAGCCGGGGAGGGGGAACTAGGGCTTTCTTT. This codes for CASSRGGGTRAFF.

The J gene is TRBJ1-2, the V gene TRBV30, with 7 bases matching TRBD1. Germline CDR1 reads GTSNPN; CDR2 reads SVGIG (reference sequence). V was pared by 1 base and J by 5 bases, with 4 bases of the junction left unmatched. This CDR3 comprises 13 residues. The CDR3 sequence: CAWSGGTVYGYTF. The CDR3 bases are TGTGCCTGGAGTGGAGGGACAGTGTATGGCTACACCTTC.

V usage is TRBV12-3 or TRBV12-4 and J usage is TRBJ1-1; 7 bases are a match to TRBD1. The CDR3 consists of 13 residues. With 4 bases clipped from V and 4 bases from J, the junction kept 3 bases outside the gene matches. The CDR3 spells CASSSPGGTEAFF. CDR3 sequence (DNA): TGTGCCAGCAGTTCACCAGGGGGCACTGAAGCTTTCTTT.